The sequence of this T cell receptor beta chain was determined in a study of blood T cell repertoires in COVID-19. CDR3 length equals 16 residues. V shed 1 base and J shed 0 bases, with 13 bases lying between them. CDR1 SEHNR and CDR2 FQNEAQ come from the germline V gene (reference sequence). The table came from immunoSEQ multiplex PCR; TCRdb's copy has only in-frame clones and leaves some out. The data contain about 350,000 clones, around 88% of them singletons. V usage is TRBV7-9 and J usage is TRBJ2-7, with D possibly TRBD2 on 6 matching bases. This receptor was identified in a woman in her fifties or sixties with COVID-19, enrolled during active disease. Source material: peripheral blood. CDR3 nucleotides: TGTGCCAGCAGCTTAGGGGGGGTACTGGGCTCCTACGAGCAGTACTTC. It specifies CASSLGGVLGSYEQYF.